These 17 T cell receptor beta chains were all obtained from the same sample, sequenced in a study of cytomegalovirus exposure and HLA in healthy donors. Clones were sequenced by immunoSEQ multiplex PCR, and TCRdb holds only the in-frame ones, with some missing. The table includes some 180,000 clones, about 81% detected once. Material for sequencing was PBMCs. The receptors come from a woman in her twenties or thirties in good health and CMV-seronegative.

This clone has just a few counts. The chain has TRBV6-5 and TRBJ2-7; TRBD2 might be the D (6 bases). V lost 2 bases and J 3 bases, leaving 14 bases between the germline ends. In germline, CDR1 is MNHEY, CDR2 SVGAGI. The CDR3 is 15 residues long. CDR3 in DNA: TGTGCCAGCAGTTACGGCGGGGCCAATATCTACGAGCAGTACTTC. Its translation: CASSYGGANIYEQYF.

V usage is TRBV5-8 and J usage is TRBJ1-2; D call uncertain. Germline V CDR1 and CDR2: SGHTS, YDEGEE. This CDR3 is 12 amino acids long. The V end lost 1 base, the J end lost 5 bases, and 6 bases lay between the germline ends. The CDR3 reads CASSLLQYGYTF. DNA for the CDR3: TGTGCCAGCAGCTTGTTACAGTATGGCTACACCTTC.

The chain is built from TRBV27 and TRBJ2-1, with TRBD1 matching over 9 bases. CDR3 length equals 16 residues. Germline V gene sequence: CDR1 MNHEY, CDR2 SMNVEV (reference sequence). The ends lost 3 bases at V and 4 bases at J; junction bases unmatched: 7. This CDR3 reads CASSLDRGPFYNEQFF. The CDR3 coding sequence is TGTGCCAGCAGTTTGGACAGGGGACCGTTTTACAATGAGCAGTTCTTC.

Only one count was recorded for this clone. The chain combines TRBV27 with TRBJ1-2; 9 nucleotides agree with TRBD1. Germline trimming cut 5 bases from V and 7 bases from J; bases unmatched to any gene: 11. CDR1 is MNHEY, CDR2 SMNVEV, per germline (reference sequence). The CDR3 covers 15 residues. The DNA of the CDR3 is TGTGCCAGCAGTGCCACGACAGGGGGTTTAGGTGGCTACACCTTC. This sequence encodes CASSATTGGLGGYTF.

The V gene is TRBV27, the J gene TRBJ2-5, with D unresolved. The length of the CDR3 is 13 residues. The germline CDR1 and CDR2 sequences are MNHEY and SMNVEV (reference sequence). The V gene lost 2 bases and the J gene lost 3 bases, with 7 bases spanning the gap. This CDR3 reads CASSLPNKETQYF. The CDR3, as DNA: TGTGCCAGCAGTTTACCTAATAAAGAGACCCAGTACTTC.

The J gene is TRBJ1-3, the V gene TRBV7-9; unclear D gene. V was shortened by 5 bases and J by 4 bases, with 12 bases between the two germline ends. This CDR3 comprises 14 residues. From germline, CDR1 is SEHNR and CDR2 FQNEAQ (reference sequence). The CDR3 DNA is TGTGCCAGCAGCCCAGCGGAAGACGGAAACACCATATATTTT. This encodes CASSPAEDGNTIYF.

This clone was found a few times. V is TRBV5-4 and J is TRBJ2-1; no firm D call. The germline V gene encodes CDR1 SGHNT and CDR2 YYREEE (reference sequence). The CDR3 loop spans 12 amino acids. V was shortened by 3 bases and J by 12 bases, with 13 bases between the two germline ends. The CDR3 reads CASSSLTVGQFF. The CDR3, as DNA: TGTGCCAGCAGCTCGCTGACTGTGGGGCAGTTCTTC.

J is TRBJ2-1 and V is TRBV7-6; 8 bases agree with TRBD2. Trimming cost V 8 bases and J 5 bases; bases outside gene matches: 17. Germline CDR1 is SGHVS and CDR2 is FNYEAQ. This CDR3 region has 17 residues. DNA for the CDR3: TGTGCCAGCGGAAAGGGACGGGGGGGCCGTAATAACAATGAGCAGTTCTTC. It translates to CASGKGRGGRNNNEQFF.

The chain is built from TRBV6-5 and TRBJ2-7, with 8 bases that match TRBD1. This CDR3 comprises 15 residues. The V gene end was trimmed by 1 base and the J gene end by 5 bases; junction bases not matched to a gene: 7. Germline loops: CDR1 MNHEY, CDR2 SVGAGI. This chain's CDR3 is CASSYLGQGRNEQYF. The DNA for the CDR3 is TGTGCCAGCAGTTACTTAGGACAGGGTAGAAACGAGCAGTACTTC.

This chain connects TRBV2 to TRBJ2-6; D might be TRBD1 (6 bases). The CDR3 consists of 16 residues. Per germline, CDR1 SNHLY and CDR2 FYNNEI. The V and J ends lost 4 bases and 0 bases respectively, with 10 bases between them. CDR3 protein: CASSAGAYSGANVLTF. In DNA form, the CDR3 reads TGTGCCAGCAGTGCAGGGGCCTACTCTGGGGCCAACGTCCTGACTTTC.

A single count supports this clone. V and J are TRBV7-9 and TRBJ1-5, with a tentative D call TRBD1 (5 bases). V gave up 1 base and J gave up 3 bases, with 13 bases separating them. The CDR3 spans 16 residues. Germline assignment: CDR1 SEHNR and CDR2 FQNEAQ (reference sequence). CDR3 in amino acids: CASSLVRGSANQPQHF. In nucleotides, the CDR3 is TGTGCCAGCAGCTTAGTTCGGGGGTCCGCCAATCAGCCCCAGCATTTT.

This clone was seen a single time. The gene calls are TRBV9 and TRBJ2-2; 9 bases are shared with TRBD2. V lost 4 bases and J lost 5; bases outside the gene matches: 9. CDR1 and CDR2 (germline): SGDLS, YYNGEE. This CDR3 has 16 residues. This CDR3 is CASSLRPSGETGELFF. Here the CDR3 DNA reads TGTGCCAGCAGCCTTCGGCCTAGCGGGGAAACCGGGGAGCTGTTTTTT.

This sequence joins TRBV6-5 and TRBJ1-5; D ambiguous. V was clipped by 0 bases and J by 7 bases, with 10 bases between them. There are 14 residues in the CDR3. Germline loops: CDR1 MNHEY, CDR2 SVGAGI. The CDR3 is CASSYSRGWQPQHF. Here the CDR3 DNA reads TGTGCCAGCAGTTACTCCCGAGGGTGGCAGCCCCAGCATTTT.

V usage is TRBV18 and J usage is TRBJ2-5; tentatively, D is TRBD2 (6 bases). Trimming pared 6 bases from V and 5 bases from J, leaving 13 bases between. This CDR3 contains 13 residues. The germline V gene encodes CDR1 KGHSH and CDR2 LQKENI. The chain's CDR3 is CASSATRAETQYF. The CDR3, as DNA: TGTGCCAGCTCCGCGACTAGGGCGGAGACCCAGTACTTC.

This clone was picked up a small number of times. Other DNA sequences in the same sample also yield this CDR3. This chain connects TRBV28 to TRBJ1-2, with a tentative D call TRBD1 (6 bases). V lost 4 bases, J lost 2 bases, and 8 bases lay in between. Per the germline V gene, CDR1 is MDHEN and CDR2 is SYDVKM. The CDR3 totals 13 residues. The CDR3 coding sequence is TGTGCCAGCAGTTCGGGACAAAACTATGGCTACACCTTC. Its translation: CASSSGQNYGYTF.

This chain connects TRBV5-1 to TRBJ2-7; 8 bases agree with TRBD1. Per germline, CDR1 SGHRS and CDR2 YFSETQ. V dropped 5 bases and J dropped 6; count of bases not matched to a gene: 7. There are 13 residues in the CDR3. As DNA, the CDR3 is TGCGCCAGCAGAATTGACAGGGGAGGCGAGCAGTACTTC. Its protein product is CASRIDRGGEQYF.

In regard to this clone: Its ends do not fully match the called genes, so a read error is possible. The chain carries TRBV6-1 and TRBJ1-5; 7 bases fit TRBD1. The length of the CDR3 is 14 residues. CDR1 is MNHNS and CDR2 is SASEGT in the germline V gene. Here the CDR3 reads CASSEAPDRAALSF. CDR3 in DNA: TGTGCCAGCAGTGAAGCCCCAGACAGGGCGGCCTTATCATTT.